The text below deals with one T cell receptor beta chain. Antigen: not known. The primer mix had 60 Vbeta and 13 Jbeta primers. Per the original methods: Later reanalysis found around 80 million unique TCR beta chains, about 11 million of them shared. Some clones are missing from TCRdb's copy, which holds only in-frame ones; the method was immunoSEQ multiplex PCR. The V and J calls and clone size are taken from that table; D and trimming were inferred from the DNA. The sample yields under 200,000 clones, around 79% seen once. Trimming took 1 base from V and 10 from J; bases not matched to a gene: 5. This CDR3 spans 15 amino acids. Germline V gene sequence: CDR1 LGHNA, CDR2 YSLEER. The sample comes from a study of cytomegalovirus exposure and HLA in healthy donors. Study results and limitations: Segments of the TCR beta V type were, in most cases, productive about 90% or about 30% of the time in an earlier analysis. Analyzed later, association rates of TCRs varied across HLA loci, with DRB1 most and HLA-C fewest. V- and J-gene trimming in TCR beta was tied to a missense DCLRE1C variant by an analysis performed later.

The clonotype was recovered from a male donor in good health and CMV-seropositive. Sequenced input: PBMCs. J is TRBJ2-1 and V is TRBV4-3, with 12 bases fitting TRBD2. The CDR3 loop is CASSQGLAGVREQFF. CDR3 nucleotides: TGCGCCAGCAGCCAAGGACTAGCGGGAGTCCGGGAGCAGTTCTTC.